Listed below are T cell receptor beta chains from one sample, sequenced in a study of T cells in tuberculosis. The data were produced by immunoSEQ multiplex PCR, yet TCRdb's version contains in-frame clones alone and is incomplete. The sample carries 25,000 to 35,000 clones, nearly 90% recorded once. Source material: PBMCs. These receptors all come from a donor between 10 and 29 years old with latent tuberculosis or without tuberculosis infection. The CDR3 runs from the conserved cysteine through the conserved F or W. A D gene is named only where the DNA matches it firmly. Size values are once, few and many counts, or a class for expanded clones, and some rows have none.

v_gene	abundance	d_gene	j_gene	CDR3nt	CDR3aa
TRBV11-2	.	TRBD2	TRBJ2-1	TGTGCCAGCAGCTTAGGAGTAGCGGGGGGCCCGGGGGAGCAGTTCTTC	CASSLGVAGGPGEQFF
TRBV4-1	once	TRBD1	TRBJ2-4	TGCGCCAGCAGCGGGGGACAGGGAAAAAACATTCAGTACTTC	CASSGGQGKNIQYF
TRBV29-1	.	.	TRBJ1-1	TGCAGCGTTGTTCGGGGGGCGGCGGGTATAGACACTGAAGCTTTCTTT	CSVVRGAAGIDTEAFF
TRBV28	.	.	TRBJ1-2	TGTGCCATCGTGAGCCTTCGGGGAGGGCCCAACTATGGCTACACCTTC	CAIVSLRGGPNYGYTF
TRBV5-1	.	TRBD2	TRBJ2-5	TGCGCCAGCAGCTTGGGGGGGACTAGCGGGCCAACCCAAGAGACCCAGTACTTC	CASSLGGTSGPTQETQYF
TRBV7-9	.	TRBD2	TRBJ2-2	TGTGCCAGCAGCAACACCGGGGGGGCCTGGACCGGGGAGCTGTTTTTT	CASSNTGGAWTGELFF
TRBV6-6	few	.	TRBJ1-5	TGTGCCAGCAGTCTAGGGGGATACAGCAATCAGCCCCAGCATTTT	CASSLGGYSNQPQHF
TRBV28	.	.	TRBJ2-2	TGTGCCAGCAGTTTAACAAGGAGAGGGGAGCTGTTTTTT	CASSLTRRGELFF
TRBV10-3	.	TRBD2	TRBJ2-7	TGTGCCATACAAAACGGACTAGCGGGGGAGCAGTACTTC	CAIQNGLAGEQYF
TRBV7-8	.	.	TRBJ1-1	TGTGCCAGCAGCTTCGATAGGGGTTTTTTGGACCCTGAAGCTTTCTTT	CASSFDRGFLDPEAFF
TRBV10-2	.	TRBD2	TRBJ2-1	TGCGCCAGCAGTGAATTTGGCGGGGGGGTGTATGAGCAGTTCTTC	CASSEFGGGVYEQFF
TRBV2	.	.	TRBJ2-5	TGTGCCAGCAGTGCGCGGGAACAAGAGACCCAGTACTTC	CASSAREQETQYF
TRBV29-1	.	TRBD1	TRBJ1-3	TGCAGCGGGGGATGGACAGGGTTGGGAAACACCATATATTTT	CSGGWTGLGNTIYF
TRBV29-1	.	TRBD1	TRBJ1-2	TGCAGCGTGGGACAGAACTATGGCTACACCTTC	CSVGQNYGYTF
TRBV27	.	.	TRBJ2-3	TGTGCCAGCAGTTTATCGAAGAGGCAGGGGAGCACAGATACGCAGTATTTT	CASSLSKRQGSTDTQYF
TRBV14	.	.	TRBJ2-1	TGTGCCAGCAGCCAAGATCTAGGGAGAGGTGAGCAGTTCTTC	CASSQDLGRGEQFF
TRBV18	.	TRBD1	TRBJ2-3	TGTGCCAGCCTAAGGGACAGGGTCCCAGATACGCAGTATTTT	CASLRDRVPDTQYF